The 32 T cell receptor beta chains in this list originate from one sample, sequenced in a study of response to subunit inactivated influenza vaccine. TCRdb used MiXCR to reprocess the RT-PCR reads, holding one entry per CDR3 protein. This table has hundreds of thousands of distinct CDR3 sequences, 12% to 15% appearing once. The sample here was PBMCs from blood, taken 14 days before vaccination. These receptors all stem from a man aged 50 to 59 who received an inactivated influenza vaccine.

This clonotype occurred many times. The CDR3 nucleotides are TGTGCCATCAGTGGGACCCGGGACACAACTAACTATGGCTACACCTTC. This gives the protein CAISGTRDTTNYGYTF. This sequence joins TRBV10-3 and TRBJ1-2, with D perhaps matching TRBD1 (6 bases). V was cut by 4 bases and J by 0 bases, with 15 bases left in between. This CDR3 is 16 amino acids long. Germline values: CDR1 ENHRY, CDR2 SYGVKD.

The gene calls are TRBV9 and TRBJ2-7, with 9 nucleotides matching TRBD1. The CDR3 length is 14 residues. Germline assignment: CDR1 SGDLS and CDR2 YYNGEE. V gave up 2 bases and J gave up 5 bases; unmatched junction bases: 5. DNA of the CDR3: TGTGCCAGCAGCGTCGGGACAGGGTGGCACGAGCAGTACTTC. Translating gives CASSVGTGWHEQYF.

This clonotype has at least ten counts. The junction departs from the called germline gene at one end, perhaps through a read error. CDR3 nucleotide sequence: TGTGCCAGCAGCGCCTCAGGGGGCTACGAGCAGTACTTC. Its protein is CASSASGGYEQYF. This chain uses TRBV5-1 with TRBJ2-7; 7 positions agree with TRBD1. Germline V gene data show CDR1 as SGHRS and CDR2 as YFSETQ. The CDR3 contains 13 residues. The entire variable domain, with the rest obtained from reference TRBV5-1 and TRBJ2-7, is as follows: KAGVTQTPRYLIKTRGQQVTLSCSPISGHRSVSWYQQTPGQGLQFLFEYFSETQRNKGNFPGRFSGRQFSNSRSEMNVSTLELGDSALYLCASSASGGYEQYFGPGTRLTVT.

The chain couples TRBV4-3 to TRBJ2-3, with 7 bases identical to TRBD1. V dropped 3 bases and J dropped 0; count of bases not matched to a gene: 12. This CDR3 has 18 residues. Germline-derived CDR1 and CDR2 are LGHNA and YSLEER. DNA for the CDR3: TGCGCCAGCAGCCAGGGCTCGGACAGGACACCTAGCACAGATACGCAGTATTTT. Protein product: CASSQGSDRTPSTDTQYF.

In DNA, the CDR3 is TGCGCCAGCAGCCAAGTCGGTCGGGATGAGCAGTTCTTC. Residues: CASSQVGRDEQFF. The chain joins TRBV4-1 to TRBJ2-1; unclear D gene. V shed 1 base and J shed 8 bases, with 9 bases lying between them. CDR1 is MGHRA, CDR2 YSYEKL, per germline. CDR3 length: 13 residues.

Here the CDR3 DNA reads TGCAGCAGCAGCGGGAACTACAATGAGCAGTTCTTC. This encodes CSSSGNYNEQFF. The chain carries TRBV20-1 and TRBJ2-1; 7 positions match TRBD2. There are 12 residues in the CDR3. Germline V CDR1 and CDR2: DFQATT, SNEGSKA (reference sequence).

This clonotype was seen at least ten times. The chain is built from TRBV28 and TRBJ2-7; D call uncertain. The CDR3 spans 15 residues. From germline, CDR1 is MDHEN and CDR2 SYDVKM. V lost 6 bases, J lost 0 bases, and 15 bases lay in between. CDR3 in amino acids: CASSLGLRSSYEQYF. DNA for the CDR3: TGTGCCAGCAGCTTAGGCCTCCGTAGCTCCTACGAGCAGTACTTC.

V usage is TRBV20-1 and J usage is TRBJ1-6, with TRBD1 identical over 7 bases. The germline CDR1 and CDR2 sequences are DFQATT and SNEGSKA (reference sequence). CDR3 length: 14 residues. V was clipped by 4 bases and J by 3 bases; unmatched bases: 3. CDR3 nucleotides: TGCAGTGCTAAGGGACAGCTCTATAATTCACCCCTCCACTTT. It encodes CSAKGQLYNSPLHF.

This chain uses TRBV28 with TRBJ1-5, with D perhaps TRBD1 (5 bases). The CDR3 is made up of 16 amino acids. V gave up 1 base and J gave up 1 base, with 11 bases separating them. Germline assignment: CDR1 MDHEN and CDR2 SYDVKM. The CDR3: CASSLFQGSSNQPQHF. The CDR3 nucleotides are TGTGCCAGCAGTTTATTTCAGGGTTCGAGCAATCAGCCCCAGCATTTT.

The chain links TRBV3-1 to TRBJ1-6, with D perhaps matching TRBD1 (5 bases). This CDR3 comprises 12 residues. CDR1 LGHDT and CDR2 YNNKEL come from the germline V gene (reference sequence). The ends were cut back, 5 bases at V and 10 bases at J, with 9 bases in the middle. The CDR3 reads CASSNRRSPLHF. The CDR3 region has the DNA TGTGCCAGCAGCAACAGGCGATCACCCCTCCACTTT. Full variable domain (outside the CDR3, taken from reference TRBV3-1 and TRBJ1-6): DTAVSQTPKYLVTQMGNDKSIKCEQNLGHDTMYWYKQDSKKFLKIMFSYNNKELIINETVPNRFSPKSPDKAHLNLHINSLELGDSAVYFCASSNRRSPLHFGNGTRLTVT.

In nucleotides, the CDR3 is TGTGCCAGCAGCTACCATCCGGGACAGGGCGCCGGGGCCAACGTCCTGACTTTC. The encoded protein is CASSYHPGQGAGANVLTF. V usage is TRBV3-1 and J usage is TRBJ2-6, with 9 bases identical to TRBD1. V shed 5 bases, J shed 4 bases, and the junction held 12 bases outside the gene matches. The germline V gene encodes CDR1 LGHDT and CDR2 YNNKEL (reference sequence). This CDR3 is 18 amino acids long.

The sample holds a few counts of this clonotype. For the CDR3, the DNA is TGCAGCGTTCTGACAGCTAGCACAGATACGCAGTATTTT. The encoded protein is CSVLTASTDTQYF. The rearrangement joins TRBV29-1 to TRBJ2-3; possible D gene TRBD1, 5 bases. Trimming stripped 5 bases from V and 0 bases from J, with 9 bases between. The CDR3 length is 13 residues. Germline values: CDR1 SQVTM, CDR2 ANQGSEA.

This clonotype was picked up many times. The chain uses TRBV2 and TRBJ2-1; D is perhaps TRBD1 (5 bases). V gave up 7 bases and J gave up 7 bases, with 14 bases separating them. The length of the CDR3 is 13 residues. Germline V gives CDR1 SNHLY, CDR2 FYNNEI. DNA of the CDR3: TGTGCCAGCACCAAAATGACAGTTAATGAGCAGTTCTTC. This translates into CASTKMTVNEQFF.

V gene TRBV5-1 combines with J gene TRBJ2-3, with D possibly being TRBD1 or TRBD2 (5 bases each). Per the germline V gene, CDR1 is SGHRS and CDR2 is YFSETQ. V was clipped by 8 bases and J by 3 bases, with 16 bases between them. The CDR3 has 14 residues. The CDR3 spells CARRGTQPTDTQYF. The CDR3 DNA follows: TGCGCCAGAAGAGGGACCCAACCGACAGATACGCAGTATTTT.

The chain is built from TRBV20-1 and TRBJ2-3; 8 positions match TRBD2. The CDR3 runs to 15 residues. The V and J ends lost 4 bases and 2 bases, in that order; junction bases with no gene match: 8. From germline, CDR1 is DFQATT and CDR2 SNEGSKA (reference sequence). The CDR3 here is CSANLRGGHTDTQYF. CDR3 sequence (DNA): TGCAGTGCTAATCTACGGGGGGGCCACACAGATACGCAGTATTTT.

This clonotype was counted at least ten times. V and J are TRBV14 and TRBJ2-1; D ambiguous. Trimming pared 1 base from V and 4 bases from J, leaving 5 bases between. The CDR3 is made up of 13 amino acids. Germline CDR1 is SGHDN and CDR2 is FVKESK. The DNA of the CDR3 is TGTGCCAGCAGCCAAGCTAGTTACAATGAGCAGTTCTTC. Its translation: CASSQASYNEQFF. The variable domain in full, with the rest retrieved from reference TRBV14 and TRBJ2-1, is EAGVTQFPSHSVIEKGQTVTLRCDPISGHDNLYWYRRVMGKEIKFLLHFVKESKQDESGMPNNRFLAERTGGTYSTLKVQPAELEDSGVYFCASSQASYNEQFFGPGTRLTVL.

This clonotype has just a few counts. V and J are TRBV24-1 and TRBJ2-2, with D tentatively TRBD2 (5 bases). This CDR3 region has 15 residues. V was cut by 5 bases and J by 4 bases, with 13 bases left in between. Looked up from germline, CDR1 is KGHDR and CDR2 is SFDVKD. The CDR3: CATSVTEDRTGELFF. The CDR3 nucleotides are TGTGCCACCAGTGTGACGGAGGACCGCACCGGGGAGCTGTTTTTT.

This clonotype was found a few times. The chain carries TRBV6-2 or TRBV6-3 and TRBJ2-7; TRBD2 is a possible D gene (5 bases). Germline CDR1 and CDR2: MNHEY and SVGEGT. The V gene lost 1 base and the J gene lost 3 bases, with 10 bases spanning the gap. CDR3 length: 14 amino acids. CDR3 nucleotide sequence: TGTGCCAGCAGTTACTTCGGGGAGATCTACGAGCAGTACTTC. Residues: CASSYFGEIYEQYF.

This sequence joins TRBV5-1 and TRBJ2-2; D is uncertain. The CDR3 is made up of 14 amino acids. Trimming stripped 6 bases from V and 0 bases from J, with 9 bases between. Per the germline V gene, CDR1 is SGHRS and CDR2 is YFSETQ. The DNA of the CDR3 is TGCGCCAGCAACTGGGGTGCGAACACCGGGGAGCTGTTTTTT. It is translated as CASNWGANTGELFF.

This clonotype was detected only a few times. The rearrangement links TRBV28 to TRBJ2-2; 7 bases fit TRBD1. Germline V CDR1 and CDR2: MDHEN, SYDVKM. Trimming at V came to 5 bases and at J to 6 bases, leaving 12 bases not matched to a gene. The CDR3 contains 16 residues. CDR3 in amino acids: CASSVQGQLTPGELFF. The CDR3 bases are TGTGCCAGCAGTGTCCAGGGACAGCTGACACCCGGGGAGCTGTTTTTT.

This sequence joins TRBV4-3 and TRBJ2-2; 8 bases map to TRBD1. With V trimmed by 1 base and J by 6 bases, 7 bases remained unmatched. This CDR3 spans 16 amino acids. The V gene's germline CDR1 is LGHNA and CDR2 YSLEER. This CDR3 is CASSQGARGRPGELFF. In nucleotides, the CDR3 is TGCGCCAGCAGCCAAGGGGCCAGGGGGCGGCCCGGGGAGCTGTTTTTT.

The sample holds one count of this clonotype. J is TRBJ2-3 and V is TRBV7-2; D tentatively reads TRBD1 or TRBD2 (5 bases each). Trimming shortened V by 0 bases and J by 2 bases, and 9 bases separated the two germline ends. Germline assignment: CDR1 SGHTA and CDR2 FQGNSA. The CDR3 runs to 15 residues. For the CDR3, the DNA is TGTGCCAGCAGCTTAGCGGGACCGATCACAGATACGCAGTATTTT. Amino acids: CASSLAGPITDTQYF.

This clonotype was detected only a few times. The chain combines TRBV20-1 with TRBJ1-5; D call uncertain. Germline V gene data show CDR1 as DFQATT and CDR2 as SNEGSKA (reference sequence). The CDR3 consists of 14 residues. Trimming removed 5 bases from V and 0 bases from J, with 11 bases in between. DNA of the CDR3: TGCAGTGCTTCAGTCGGGAATAGCAATCAGCCCCAGCATTTT. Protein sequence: CSASVGNSNQPQHF.

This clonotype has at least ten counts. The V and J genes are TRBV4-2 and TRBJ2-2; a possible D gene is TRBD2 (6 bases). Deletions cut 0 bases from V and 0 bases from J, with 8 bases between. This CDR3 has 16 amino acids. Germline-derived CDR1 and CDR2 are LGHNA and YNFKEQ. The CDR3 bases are TGTGCCAGCAGCCAAGATCCGGGAGCGAACACCGGGGAGCTGTTTTTT. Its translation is CASSQDPGANTGELFF.

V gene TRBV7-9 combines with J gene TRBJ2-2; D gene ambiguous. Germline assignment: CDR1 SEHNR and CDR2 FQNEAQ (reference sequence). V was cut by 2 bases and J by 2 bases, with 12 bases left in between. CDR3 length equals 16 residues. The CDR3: CASSLPSGLNTGELFF. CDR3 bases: TGTGCCAGCAGCTTACCCTCAGGCCTAAACACCGGGGAGCTGTTTTTT.

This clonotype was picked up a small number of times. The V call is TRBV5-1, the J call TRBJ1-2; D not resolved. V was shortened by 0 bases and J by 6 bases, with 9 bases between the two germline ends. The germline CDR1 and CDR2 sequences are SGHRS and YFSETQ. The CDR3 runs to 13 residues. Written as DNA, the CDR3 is TGCGCCAGCAGCTTGGCCGTGAGGAATGGCTACACCTTC. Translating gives CASSLAVRNGYTF.

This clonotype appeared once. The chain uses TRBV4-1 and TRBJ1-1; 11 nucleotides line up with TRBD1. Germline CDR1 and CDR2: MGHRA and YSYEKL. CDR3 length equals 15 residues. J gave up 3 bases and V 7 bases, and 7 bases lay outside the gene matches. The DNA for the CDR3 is TGCGCCAGCACCCGGACAGGGGGCGGGTACACTGAAGCTTTCTTT. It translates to CASTRTGGGYTEAFF.

The CDR3 loop is CASSYAGPYKNIQYF. The CDR3 nucleotides are TGTGCCAGCAGTTATGCCGGACCGTACAAAAACATTCAGTACTTC. The rearrangement joins TRBV6-5 to TRBJ2-4; D unresolved. The CDR3 covers 15 residues. The germline V and J ends were trimmed by 3 bases and 3 bases, with 12 bases remaining between them. Germline CDR1 reads MNHEY; CDR2 reads SVGAGI.

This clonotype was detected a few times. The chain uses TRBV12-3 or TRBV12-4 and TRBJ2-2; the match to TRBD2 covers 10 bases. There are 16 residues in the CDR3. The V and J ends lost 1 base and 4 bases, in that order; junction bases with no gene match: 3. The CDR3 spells CASSLELAGSTGELFF. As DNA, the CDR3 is TGTGCCAGCAGTTTAGAACTAGCGGGAAGCACCGGGGAGCTGTTTTTT.

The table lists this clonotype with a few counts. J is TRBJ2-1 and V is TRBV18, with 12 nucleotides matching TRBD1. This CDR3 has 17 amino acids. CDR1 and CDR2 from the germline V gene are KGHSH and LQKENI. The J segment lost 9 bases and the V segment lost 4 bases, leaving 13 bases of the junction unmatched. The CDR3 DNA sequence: TGTGCCAGCTCACGCACTCCCCCGGGACAGGGGGCGGGTGAGCAGTTCTTC. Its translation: CASSRTPPGQGAGEQFF.

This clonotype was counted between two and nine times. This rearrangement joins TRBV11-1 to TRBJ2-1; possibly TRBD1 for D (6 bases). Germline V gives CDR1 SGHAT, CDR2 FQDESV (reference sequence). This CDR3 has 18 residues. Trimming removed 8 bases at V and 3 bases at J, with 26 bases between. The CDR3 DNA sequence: TGTGCCAGCCACAGATGGACAGCGCCGACCCGAAACTACAATGAGCAGTTCTTC. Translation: CASHRWTAPTRNYNEQFF.

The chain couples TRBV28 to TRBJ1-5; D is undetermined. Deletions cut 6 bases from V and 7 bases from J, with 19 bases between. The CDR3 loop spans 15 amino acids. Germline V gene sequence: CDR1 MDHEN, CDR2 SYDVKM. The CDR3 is CASSNAQWSSQPQHF. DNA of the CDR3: TGTGCCAGCAGCAATGCACAATGGTCGAGCCAGCCCCAGCATTTT. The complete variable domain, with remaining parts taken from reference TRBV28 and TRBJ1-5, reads DVKVTQSSRYLVKRTGEKVFLECVQDMDHENMFWYRQDPGLGLRLIYFSYDVKMKEKGDIPEGYSVSREKKERFSLILESASTNQTSMYLCASSNAQWSSQPQHFGDGTRLSIL.